These 18 T cell receptor beta chains originate from one sample sequenced in a study of blood T cell repertoires in COVID-19. Measured with immunoSEQ multiplex PCR; TCRdb has only the in-frame clones, and not every one. The table shows 240,000 or so clones, with roughly 80% occurring only once. Sequenced material: peripheral blood. The receptors shown here come from a woman aged 55-69 years with active or convalescent COVID-19.

V is TRBV3-1 (or the pseudogene TRBV3-2) and J is TRBJ2-3; a possible D gene is TRBD1 (6 bases). Trimming cost V 3 bases and J 6 bases, with 13 bases left between them. CDR1 and CDR2 from the germline V gene are LGHDT and YNNKEL (reference sequence). The CDR3 has 14 residues. The CDR3 loop is CASSHPGVVDTQYF. CDR3 nucleotides: TGTGCCAGCAGCCACCCAGGGGTTGTGGATACGCAGTATTTT.

In DNA form, the CDR3 reads TGCGCCAGCAGCCAAGATATAGACAGGGTGTTATGGCCCCAGCATTTT. Protein: CASSQDIDRVLWPQHF. This sequence joins TRBV4-1 and TRBJ1-5, with 7 bases identical to TRBD1. Germline V lookup: CDR1 MGHRA, CDR2 YSYEKL. The CDR3 contains 16 residues. V was pared by 0 bases and J by 9 bases, with 11 bases of the junction left unmatched.

This sequence joins TRBV6-6 and TRBJ2-7, with D possibly matching TRBD2 (7 bases). Germline V gene data show CDR1 as MNHNY and CDR2 as SVGAGI (reference sequence). The CDR3 spans 13 residues. V lost 5 bases and J lost 7, with 15 bases in between. This chain's CDR3 is CASSAPGGGEQYF. CDR3 DNA sequence: TGTGCCAGCAGTGCTCCGGGGGGCGGTGAGCAGTACTTC.

The chain uses TRBV18 and TRBJ1-1; D is perhaps TRBD1 (6 bases). V was clipped by 3 bases and J by 8 bases, with 16 bases between them. CDR1 is KGHSH, CDR2 LQKENI, per germline. The CDR3 totals 14 residues. The DNA for the CDR3 is TGTGCCAGCTCACCTTACATGGGAGGGACAGAAGCTTTCTTT. Its translation: CASSPYMGGTEAFF.

Concerning this clone itself: The same CDR3 arises from other DNA sequences in this sample as well. The rearrangement links TRBV11-3 to TRBJ2-3; D gene uncertain. The CDR3 is made up of 13 amino acids. V lost 1 base and J lost 4, with 6 bases in between. The V gene's germline CDR1 is SGHNT and CDR2 YENEEA. The CDR3 sequence is CASSLGGADTQYF. DNA of the CDR3: TGTGCCAGCAGCTTAGGCGGAGCAGATACGCAGTATTTT.

This clone was counted a few times. V usage is TRBV14 and J usage is TRBJ1-1, with 7 positions matching TRBD1. CDR1 and CDR2 from the germline V gene are SGHDN and FVKESK. After removal of 0 bases from V and 1 base from J, the junction contained 2 bases not matched to a gene. There are 15 residues in the CDR3. CDR3 nucleotide sequence: TGTGCCAGCAGCCAAGATCCAGGGGGGAACACTGAAGCTTTCTTT. As protein: CASSQDPGGNTEAFF.

The chain has TRBV2 and TRBJ1-6; TRBD1 agrees at 9 bases. This CDR3 spans 17 amino acids. The V and J ends lost 6 bases and 7 bases, in that order; junction bases with no gene match: 13. Germline lookup yields CDR1 SNHLY and CDR2 FYNNEI. The CDR3 sequence is CASSRQGGLFFNSPLHF. The CDR3 DNA reads TGTGCCAGCAGCCGACAGGGGGGCTTATTCTTCAATTCACCCCTCCACTTT.

The gene calls are TRBV6-4 and TRBJ2-1; TRBD2 is a possible D gene (6 bases). Germline CDR1 and CDR2: MRHNA and SNTAGT. With 3 bases removed from V and 6 bases from J, the gap between germline ends came to 12 bases. This CDR3 is 14 amino acids long. Here the CDR3 reads CASSEERVSNEQFF. The DNA of the CDR3 is TGTGCCAGCAGTGAGGAGCGGGTCAGCAATGAGCAGTTCTTC.

The rearrangement joins TRBV6-6 to TRBJ2-5; the match to TRBD2 covers 10 bases. Germline lookup yields CDR1 MNHNY and CDR2 SVGAGI (reference sequence). CDR3 length: 14 residues. Trimming cost V 6 bases and J 5 bases; bases outside gene matches: 6. The CDR3 coding sequence is TGTGCCAGCAGAGCGGGGGGGCCGAGGGAGACCCAGTACTTC. It specifies CASRAGGPRETQYF.

V is TRBV12-3 or TRBV12-4 and J is TRBJ1-4; D is perhaps TRBD1 (5 bases). Between the trimmed V and J ends, which lost 8 bases and 7 bases, there was a span of 14 bases. The CDR3 is 13 amino acids. This CDR3 reads CASGLGPGEKLFF. The CDR3 coding sequence is TGTGCCAGCGGCTTGGGGCCGGGTGAAAAACTGTTTTTT.

This clone was seen a handful of times. This sequence joins TRBV9 and TRBJ2-5; D not resolved. Germline V gives CDR1 SGDLS, CDR2 YYNGEE. V shed 0 bases and J shed 0 bases, with 9 bases lying between them. CDR3 size: 15 residues. This CDR3 reads CASSVGDPDQETQYF. The CDR3 nucleotides are TGTGCCAGCAGCGTAGGTGATCCGGACCAAGAGACCCAGTACTTC.

This CDR3 reads CASSYVLNEKLFF. For the CDR3, the DNA is TGTGCCAGCAGTTACGTCTTGAATGAAAAACTGTTTTTT. V gene TRBV6-6 combines with J gene TRBJ1-4, with D uncertain. This CDR3 region has 13 residues. Between the trimmed V and J ends, which lost 2 bases and 5 bases, there was a span of 6 bases. Germline V gives CDR1 MNHNY, CDR2 SVGAGI (reference sequence).

This clone was seen more than once but under ten times. The rearrangement joins TRBV7-9 to TRBJ1-1, with D unclear. Germline CDR1 reads SEHNR; CDR2 reads FQNEAQ (reference sequence). The CDR3 totals 12 residues. Trimming took off 11 bases at V and 0 bases at J, with 10 bases between the two ends. The CDR3 loop is CASRHLNTEAFF. The CDR3 DNA sequence: TGTGCCTCCCGACATCTGAACACTGAAGCTTTCTTT.

This CDR3 reads CASTHGGAGAEAFF. The CDR3 DNA follows: TGTGCCAGCACCCATGGGGGGGCGGGGGCCGAAGCTTTCTTT. V and J are TRBV28 and TRBJ1-1, with a tentative D call TRBD1 (6 bases). The V end was cut by 7 bases, the J end by 8 bases, with 20 bases between. Germline V lookup: CDR1 MDHEN, CDR2 SYDVKM. The CDR3 runs 14 residues.

This clone was picked up a small number of times. V gene TRBV9 combines with J gene TRBJ1-1; TRBD1 matches at 8 bases. Germline lookup yields CDR1 SGDLS and CDR2 YYNGEE. This CDR3 comprises 15 residues. Trimming took 4 bases from V and 1 from J; bases not matched to a gene: 6. CDR3 protein: CASSPRGQGNTEAFF. In DNA form, the CDR3 reads TGTGCCAGCAGCCCCCGTGGACAGGGGAACACTGAAGCTTTCTTT.

This sequence joins TRBV30 and TRBJ1-2; possible D gene TRBD1, 5 bases. Germline CDR1 and CDR2: GTSNPN and SVGIG (reference sequence). V was clipped by 5 bases and J by 4 bases, with 8 bases between them. CDR3 length equals 11 residues. The CDR3 sequence: CAWGAAYGYTF. The DNA for the CDR3 is TGTGCCTGGGGGGCGGCCTATGGCTACACCTTC. The full variable domain, completed using reference TRBV30 and TRBJ1-2, is SQTIHQWPATLVQPVGSPLSLECTVEGTSNPNLYWYRQAAGRGLQLLFYSVGIGQISSEVPQNLSASRPQDRQFILSSKKLLLSDSGFYLCAWGAAYGYTFGSGTRLTVV.

The chain links TRBV7-9 to TRBJ2-1, with 10 nucleotides matching TRBD2. Trimming took 2 bases from V and 8 from J; bases not matched to a gene: 9. Germline V gene lookup returns CDR1 SEHNR and CDR2 FQNEAQ (reference sequence). This CDR3 is 16 amino acids long. The CDR3 loop is CASSLKGTSVRDEQFF. The CDR3 DNA reads TGTGCCAGCAGCTTAAAAGGGACTAGCGTTCGGGATGAGCAGTTCTTC.

This clone was recorded only once. The rearrangement links TRBV6-5 to TRBJ2-1; 11 bases are shared with TRBD1. Per germline, CDR1 MNHEY and CDR2 SVGAGI. Unmatched junction bases numbered 6, after V lost 6 bases and J lost 8 bases. The CDR3 runs 14 residues. As DNA, the CDR3 is TGTGCCAGCAGGCGGACAGGGGGCAAGGATGAGCAGTTCTTC. It is translated as CASRRTGGKDEQFF.